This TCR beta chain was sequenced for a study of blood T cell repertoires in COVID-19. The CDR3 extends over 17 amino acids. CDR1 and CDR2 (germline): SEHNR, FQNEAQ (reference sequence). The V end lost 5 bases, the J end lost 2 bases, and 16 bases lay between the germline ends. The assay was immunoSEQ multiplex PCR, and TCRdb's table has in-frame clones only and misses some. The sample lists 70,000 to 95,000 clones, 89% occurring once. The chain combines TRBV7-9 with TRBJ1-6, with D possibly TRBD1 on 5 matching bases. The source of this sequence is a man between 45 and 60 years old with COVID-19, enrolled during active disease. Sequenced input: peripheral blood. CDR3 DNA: TGTGCCAGCAGCACCAGTCAGGGTAGAGCCTATAATTCACCCCTCCACTTT. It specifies CASSTSQGRAYNSPLHF.